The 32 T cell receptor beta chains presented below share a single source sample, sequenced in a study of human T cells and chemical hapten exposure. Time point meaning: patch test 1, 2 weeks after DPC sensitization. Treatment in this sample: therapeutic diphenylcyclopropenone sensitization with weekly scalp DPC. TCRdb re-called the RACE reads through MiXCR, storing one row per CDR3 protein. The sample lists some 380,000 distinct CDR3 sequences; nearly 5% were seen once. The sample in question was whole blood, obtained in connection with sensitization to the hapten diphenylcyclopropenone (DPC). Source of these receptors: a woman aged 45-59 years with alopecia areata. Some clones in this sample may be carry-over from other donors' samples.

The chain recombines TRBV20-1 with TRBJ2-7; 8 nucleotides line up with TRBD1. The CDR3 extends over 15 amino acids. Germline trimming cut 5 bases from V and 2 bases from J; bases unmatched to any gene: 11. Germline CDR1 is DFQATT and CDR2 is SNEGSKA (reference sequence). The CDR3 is CSAGSSTGATYEQYF. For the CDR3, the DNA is TGCAGTGCTGGATCCTCGACAGGGGCTACCTACGAGCAGTACTTC.

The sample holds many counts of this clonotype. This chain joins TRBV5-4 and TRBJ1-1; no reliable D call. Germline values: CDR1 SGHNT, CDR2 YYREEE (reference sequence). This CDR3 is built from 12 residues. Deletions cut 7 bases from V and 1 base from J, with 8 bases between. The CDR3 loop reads CASWGSNTEAFF. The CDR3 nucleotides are TGTGCCAGCTGGGGTTCGAACACTGAAGCTTTCTTT.

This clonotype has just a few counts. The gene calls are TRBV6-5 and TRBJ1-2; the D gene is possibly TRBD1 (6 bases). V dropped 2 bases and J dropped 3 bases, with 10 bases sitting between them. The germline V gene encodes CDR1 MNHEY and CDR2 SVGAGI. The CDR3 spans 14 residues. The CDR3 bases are TGTGCCAGCAGTTACGCAGGGGAAGACTATGGCTACACCTTC. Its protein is CASSYAGEDYGYTF.

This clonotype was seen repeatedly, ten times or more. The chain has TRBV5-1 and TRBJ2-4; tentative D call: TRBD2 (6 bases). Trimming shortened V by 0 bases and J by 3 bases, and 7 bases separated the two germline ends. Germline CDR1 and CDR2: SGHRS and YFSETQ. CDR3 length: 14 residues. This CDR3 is CASSLDGSKNIQYF. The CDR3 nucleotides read TGCGCCAGCAGCTTGGACGGGAGCAAAAACATTCAGTACTTC.

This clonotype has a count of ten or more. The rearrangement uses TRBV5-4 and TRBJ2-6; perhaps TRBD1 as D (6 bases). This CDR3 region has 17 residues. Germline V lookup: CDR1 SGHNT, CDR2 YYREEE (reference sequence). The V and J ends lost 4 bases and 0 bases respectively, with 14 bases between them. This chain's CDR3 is CASSLGTGFSGANVLTF. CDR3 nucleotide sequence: TGTGCCAGCAGCCTAGGTACAGGGTTCTCTGGGGCCAACGTCCTGACTTTC.

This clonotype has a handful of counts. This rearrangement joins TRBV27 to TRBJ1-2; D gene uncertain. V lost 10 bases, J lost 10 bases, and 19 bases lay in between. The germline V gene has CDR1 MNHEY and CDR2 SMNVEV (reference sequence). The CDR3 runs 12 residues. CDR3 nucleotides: TGTGCCACCCTGTCTTTTCCAAATGACTACACCTTC. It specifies CATLSFPNDYTF.

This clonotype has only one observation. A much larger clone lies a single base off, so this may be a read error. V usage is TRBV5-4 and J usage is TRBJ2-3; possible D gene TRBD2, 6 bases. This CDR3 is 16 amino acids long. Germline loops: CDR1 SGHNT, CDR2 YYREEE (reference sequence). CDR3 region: CAGSLAVGGGTDTQYF. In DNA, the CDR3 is TGTGCCGGCAGCTTGGCGGTGGGAGGCGGCACAGATACGCAGTATTTT.

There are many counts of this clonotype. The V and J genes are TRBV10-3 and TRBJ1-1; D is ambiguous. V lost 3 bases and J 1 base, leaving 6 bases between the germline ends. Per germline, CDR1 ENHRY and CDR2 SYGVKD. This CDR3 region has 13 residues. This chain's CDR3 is CAISERQNTEAFF. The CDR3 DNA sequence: TGTGCCATCAGTGAACGGCAGAACACTGAAGCTTTCTTT.

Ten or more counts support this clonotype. The CDR3 nucleotides are TGTGCCAGCAGCTTAGCTACTCGGACCCAGTACTTC. The encoded protein is CASSLATRTQYF. V gene TRBV7-9 combines with J gene TRBJ2-5; no reliable D call. The CDR3 totals 12 residues. The germline V gene has CDR1 SEHNR and CDR2 FQNEAQ (reference sequence). Trimming left V 0 bases short and J 7 bases short, with 6 bases between.

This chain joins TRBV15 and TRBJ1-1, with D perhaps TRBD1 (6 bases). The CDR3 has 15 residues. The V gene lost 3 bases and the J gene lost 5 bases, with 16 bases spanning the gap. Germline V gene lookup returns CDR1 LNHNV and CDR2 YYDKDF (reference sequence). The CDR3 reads CATSSGTPGWTEAFF. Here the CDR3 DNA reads TGTGCCACCAGCAGTGGGACACCGGGATGGACTGAAGCTTTCTTT.

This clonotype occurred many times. CDR3 nucleotides: TGTGCCATCAGTGACAGGGTCGGGACTGAAGCTTTCTTT. Its protein is CAISDRVGTEAFF. This rearrangement joins TRBV10-3 to TRBJ1-1, with D perhaps TRBD1 (5 bases). Per the germline V gene, CDR1 is ENHRY and CDR2 is SYGVKD. This CDR3 has 13 amino acids. The V end lost 3 bases, the J end lost 5 bases, and 10 bases lay between the germline ends.

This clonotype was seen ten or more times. CDR3 coding DNA: TGCAGTGCTAGAAGACAGGGTGAAACTGAAGCTTTCTTT. This encodes CSARRQGETEAFF. The chain is built from TRBV20-1 and TRBJ1-1, with 7 bases identical to TRBD1. The CDR3 is made up of 13 amino acids. Germline CDR1 and CDR2: DFQATT and SNEGSKA (reference sequence). V was clipped by 2 bases and J by 5 bases; unmatched bases: 5.

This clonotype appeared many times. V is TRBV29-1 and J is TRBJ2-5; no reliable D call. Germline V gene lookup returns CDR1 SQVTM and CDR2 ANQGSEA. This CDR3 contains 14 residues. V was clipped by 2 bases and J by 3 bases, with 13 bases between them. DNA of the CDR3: TGCAGCGTTGAAAAGGCAGCCCTCGAAGAGACCCAGTACTTC. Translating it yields CSVEKAALEETQYF.

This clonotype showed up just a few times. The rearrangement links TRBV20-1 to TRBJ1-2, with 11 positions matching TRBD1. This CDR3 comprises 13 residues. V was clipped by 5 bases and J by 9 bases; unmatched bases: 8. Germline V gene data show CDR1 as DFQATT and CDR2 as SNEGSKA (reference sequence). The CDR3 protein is CSAGGQGANRYTF. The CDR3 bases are TGCAGTGCTGGAGGACAGGGGGCGAATCGCTACACCTTC.

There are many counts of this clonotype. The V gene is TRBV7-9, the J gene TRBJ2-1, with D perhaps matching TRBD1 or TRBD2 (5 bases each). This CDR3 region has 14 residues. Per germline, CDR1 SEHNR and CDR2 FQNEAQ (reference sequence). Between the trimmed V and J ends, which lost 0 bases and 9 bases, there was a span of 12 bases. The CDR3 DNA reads TGTGCCAGCAGCTTAGCCGCAGGGACGGTTGAGCAGTTCTTC. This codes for CASSLAAGTVEQFF.

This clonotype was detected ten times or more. This chain's CDR3 is CSAKFLAGVGADTQYF. DNA for the CDR3: TGCAGTGCTAAATTCCTAGCGGGAGTGGGGGCAGATACGCAGTATTTT. The genes are TRBV20-1 and TRBJ2-3; 10 nucleotides agree with TRBD2. Trimming took 4 bases from V and 4 from J; bases not matched to a gene: 11. Germline CDR1 reads DFQATT; CDR2 reads SNEGSKA (reference sequence). The length of the CDR3 is 16 residues.

Here the CDR3 reads CSVIQGAVTFF. CDR3 sequence (DNA): TGCAGCGTTATACAGGGGGCAGTGACTTTCTTT. The genes are TRBV29-1 and TRBJ1-1, with 9 bases that match TRBD1. J lost 12 bases, V lost 5 bases, and 7 bases had no gene match. CDR1 SQVTM and CDR2 ANQGSEA come from the germline V gene. This CDR3 is 11 amino acids long.

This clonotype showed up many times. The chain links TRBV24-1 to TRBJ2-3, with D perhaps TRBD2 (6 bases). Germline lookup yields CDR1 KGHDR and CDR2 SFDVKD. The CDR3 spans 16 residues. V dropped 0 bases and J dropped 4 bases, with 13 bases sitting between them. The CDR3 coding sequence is TGTGCCACCAGTGATTTGCGGGAGATCGGCGCAGATACGCAGTATTTT. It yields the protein CATSDLREIGADTQYF.

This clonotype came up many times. CDR3: CASGLARLAGGHNEQFF. CDR3 sequence (DNA): TGTGCTAGTGGTTTGGCCCGACTAGCGGGAGGCCACAATGAGCAGTTCTTC. The chain is built from TRBV12-5 and TRBJ2-1; 13 nucleotides match TRBD2. The CDR3 consists of 17 residues. Looked up from germline, CDR1 is LGHNT and CDR2 is FRNRAP. Trimming removed 1 base from V and 5 bases from J; junction bases left unmatched: 5.

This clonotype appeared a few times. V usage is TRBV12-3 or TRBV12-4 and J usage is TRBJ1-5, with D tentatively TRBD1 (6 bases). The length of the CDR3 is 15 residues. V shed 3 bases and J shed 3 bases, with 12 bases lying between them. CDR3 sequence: CASSLRGGANQPQHF. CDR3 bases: TGTGCCAGCAGTTTGAGGGGGGGTGCCAATCAGCCCCAGCATTTT.

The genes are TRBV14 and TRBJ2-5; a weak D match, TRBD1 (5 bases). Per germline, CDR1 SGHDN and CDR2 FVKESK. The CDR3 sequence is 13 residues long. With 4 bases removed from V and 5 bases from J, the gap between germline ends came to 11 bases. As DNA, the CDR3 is TGTGCCAGCAGCCTGCGTGGGGCCGAGACCCAGTACTTC. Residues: CASSLRGAETQYF.

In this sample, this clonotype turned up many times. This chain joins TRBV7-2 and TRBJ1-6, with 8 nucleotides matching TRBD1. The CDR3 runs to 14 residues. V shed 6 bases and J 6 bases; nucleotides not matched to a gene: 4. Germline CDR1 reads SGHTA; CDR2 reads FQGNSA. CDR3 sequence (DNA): TGTGCCAGCAGTTCCACAGGGGGTAATTCACCCCTCCACTTT. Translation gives CASSSTGGNSPLHF.

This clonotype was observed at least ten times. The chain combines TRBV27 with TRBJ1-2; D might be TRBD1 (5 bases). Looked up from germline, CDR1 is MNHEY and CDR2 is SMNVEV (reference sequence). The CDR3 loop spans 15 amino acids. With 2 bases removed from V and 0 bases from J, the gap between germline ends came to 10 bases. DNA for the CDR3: TGTGCCAGCAGTTTACGGACACTGACTAACTATGGCTACACCTTC. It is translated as CASSLRTLTNYGYTF.

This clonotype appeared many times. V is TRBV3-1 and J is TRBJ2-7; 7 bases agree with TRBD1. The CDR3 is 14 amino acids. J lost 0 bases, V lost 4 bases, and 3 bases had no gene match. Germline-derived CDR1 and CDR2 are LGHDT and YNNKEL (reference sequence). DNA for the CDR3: TGTGCCAGCAGCCCGGGACAGCCCTCCTACGAGCAGTACTTC. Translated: CASSPGQPSYEQYF.

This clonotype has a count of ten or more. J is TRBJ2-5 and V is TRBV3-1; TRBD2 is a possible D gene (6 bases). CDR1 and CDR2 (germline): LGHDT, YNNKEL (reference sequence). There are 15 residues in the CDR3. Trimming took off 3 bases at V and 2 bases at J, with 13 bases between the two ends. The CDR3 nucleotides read TGTGCCAGCAGCCAGCTCGGGACTGCACAAGAGACCCAGTACTTC. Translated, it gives CASSQLGTAQETQYF.

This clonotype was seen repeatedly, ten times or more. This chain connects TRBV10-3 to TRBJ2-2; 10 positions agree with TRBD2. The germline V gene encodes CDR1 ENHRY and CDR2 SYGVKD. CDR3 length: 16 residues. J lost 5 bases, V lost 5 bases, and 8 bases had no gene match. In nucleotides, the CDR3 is TGTGCCATCAGTACATTAGCGGGGGGTCGTACCGGGGAGCTGTTTTTT. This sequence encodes CAISTLAGGRTGELFF.

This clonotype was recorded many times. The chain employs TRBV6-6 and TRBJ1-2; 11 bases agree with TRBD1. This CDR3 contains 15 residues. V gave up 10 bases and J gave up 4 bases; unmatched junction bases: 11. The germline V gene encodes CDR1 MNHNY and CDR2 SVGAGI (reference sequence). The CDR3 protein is CATPSDRGQLYGYTF. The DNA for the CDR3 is TGTGCCACTCCCTCGGACAGGGGGCAGCTCTATGGCTACACCTTC.

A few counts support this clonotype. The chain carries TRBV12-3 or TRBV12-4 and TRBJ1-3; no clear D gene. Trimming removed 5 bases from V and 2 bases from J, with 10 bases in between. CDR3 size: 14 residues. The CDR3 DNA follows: TGTGCCAGCAGTGGATGGGCGACTGGAAACACCATATATTTT. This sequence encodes CASSGWATGNTIYF.

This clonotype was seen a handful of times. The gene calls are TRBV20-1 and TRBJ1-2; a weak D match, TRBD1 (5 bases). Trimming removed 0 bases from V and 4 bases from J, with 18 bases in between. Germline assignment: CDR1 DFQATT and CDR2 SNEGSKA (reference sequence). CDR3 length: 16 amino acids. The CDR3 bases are TGCAGTGCTAGAGATGCGCAAGCAGGGAGTATCTATGGCTACACCTTC. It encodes CSARDAQAGSIYGYTF.

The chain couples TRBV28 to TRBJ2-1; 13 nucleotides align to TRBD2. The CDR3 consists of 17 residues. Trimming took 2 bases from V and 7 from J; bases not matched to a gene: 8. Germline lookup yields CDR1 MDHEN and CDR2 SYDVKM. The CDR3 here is CASSLVPGTSGINEQFF. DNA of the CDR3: TGTGCCAGCAGTTTAGTCCCCGGGACTAGCGGGATAAATGAGCAGTTCTTC. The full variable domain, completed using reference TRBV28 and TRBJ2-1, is DVKVTQSSRYLVKRTGEKVFLECVQDMDHENMFWYRQDPGLGLRLIYFSYDVKMKEKGDIPEGYSVSREKKERFSLILESASTNQTSMYLCASSLVPGTSGINEQFFGPGTRLTVL.

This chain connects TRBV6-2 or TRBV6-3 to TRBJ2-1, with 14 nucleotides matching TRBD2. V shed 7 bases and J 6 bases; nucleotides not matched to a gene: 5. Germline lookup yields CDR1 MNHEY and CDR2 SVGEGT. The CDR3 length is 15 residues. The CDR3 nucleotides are TGTGCCAGCAAAAAGGGGACTAGCGGGGGCAATGAGCAGTTCTTC. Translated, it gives CASKKGTSGGNEQFF.

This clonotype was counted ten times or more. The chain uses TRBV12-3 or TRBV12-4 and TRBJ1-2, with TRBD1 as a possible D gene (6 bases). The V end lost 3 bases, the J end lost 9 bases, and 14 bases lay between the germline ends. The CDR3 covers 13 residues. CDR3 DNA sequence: TGTGCCAGCAGTTTTGGGGGGCTTGGAAGCTACACCTTC. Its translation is CASSFGGLGSYTF.